This TCR beta chain was obtained from a study of control samples from healthy donors and cancer patients. V dropped 1 base and J dropped 1 base, with 11 bases sitting between them. This CDR3 has 16 amino acids. Germline values: CDR1 LNHNV, CDR2 YYDKDF (reference sequence). Here immunoSEQ multiplex PCR was the method, and the copy in TCRdb shows in-frame clones only, minus some. The sample has 100,000 to 150,000 clones; roughly 90% are singletons. This TCR came from a man in his forties or fifties in good health. Sequences were obtained from blood. The chain links TRBV15 to TRBJ1-5, with D unclear. The CDR3 loop reads CATSRGEDVSNQPQHF. For the CDR3, the DNA is TGTGCCACCAGCAGAGGAGAGGACGTCAGCAATCAGCCCCAGCATTTT. The full variable domain, in which reference TRBV15 and TRBJ1-5 provide the parts outside the CDR3, is DAMVIQNPRYQVTQFGKPVTLSCSQTLNHNVMYWYQQKSSQAPKLLFHYYDKDFNNEADTPDNFQSRRPNTSFCFLDIRSPGLGDTAMYLCATSRGEDVSNQPQHFGDGTRLSIL.